These T cell receptor beta chains were read from a single sample in a study of CD8+CD57+ T cells in acquired aplastic anemia. TCRdb processed the reads anew with MiXCR; each CDR3 protein has one entry. The table includes 150,000 to 200,000 distinct CDR3 sequences, under 70% detected once. Sample: sorted CD4+, CD8+, or CD8+CD57+ T cells (not recorded which) from PBMCs. These receptors all stem from a human donor with severe aplastic anemia or a healthy control (not recorded which). Each CDR3 is given with its conserved first and last residue. Fields, in order: D gene, V gene, clone size, J gene, CDR3 DNA, CDR3 protein. A D gene is named only where the DNA matches it firmly. Where a row states a size, it is once, few, many or the class of an expanded clone; other rows omit it.

d_gene: .
v_gene: TRBV7-6
abundance: few
j_gene: TRBJ2-6
CDR3nt: TGTGCCAGCAGCTTAGGGCATAGCGGCTCTGGGGCCAACGTCCTGACTTTC
CDR3aa: CASSLGHSGSGANVLTF

d_gene: TRBD1
v_gene: TRBV19
abundance: .
j_gene: TRBJ1-2
CDR3nt: TGTGCCAGTAGTACCCTAGGGACAGGGGGAATCTATGGCTACACCTTC
CDR3aa: CASSTLGTGGIYGYTF

d_gene: .
v_gene: TRBV6-1
abundance: few
j_gene: TRBJ2-7
CDR3nt: TGTGCCAGCAGTGATTTAGGGGGTAGTTCCTCCTACGAGCAGTACTTC
CDR3aa: CASSDLGGSSSYEQYF

d_gene: .
v_gene: TRBV19
abundance: .
j_gene: TRBJ1-2
CDR3nt: TGTGCCAGTAGTATCCCTTCAAGTTGGTATGGCTACACCTTC
CDR3aa: CASSIPSSWYGYTF

d_gene: .
v_gene: TRBV12-3/TRBV12-4
abundance: .
j_gene: TRBJ2-3
CDR3nt: TGTGCCAGCACGGTGCGCACAGATACGCAGTATTTT
CDR3aa: CASTVRTDTQYF

d_gene: TRBD2
v_gene: TRBV12-3/TRBV12-4
abundance: large
j_gene: TRBJ2-5
CDR3nt: TGTGCCAGCAGTTTCCCGGGGGGAACGGGAGAGACCCAGTACTTC
CDR3aa: CASSFPGGTGETQYF

d_gene: TRBD1
v_gene: TRBV15
abundance: .
j_gene: TRBJ1-1
CDR3nt: TGTGCCACCAGCAGATCCGACAGGGGAGGCACTGAAGCTTTCTTT
CDR3aa: CATSRSDRGGTEAFF

d_gene: TRBD2
v_gene: TRBV2
abundance: .
j_gene: TRBJ2-3
CDR3nt: TGTGCCAGCAGTCCCCCTAGCGGGAGCACAGATACGCAGTATTTT
CDR3aa: CASSPPSGSTDTQYF

d_gene: .
v_gene: TRBV19
abundance: many
j_gene: TRBJ2-1
CDR3nt: TGTGCCAGTACCCATGGCTACAATGAGCAGTTCTTC
CDR3aa: CASTHGYNEQFF

d_gene: .
v_gene: TRBV29-1
abundance: .
j_gene: TRBJ2-7
CDR3nt: TGCAGCGTTGAGGAGGGGACGTACGAGCAGTACTTC
CDR3aa: CSVEEGTYEQYF

d_gene: .
v_gene: TRBV19
abundance: many
j_gene: TRBJ2-3
CDR3nt: TGTGCCAGTAGTATAGGGGCCATCAACACAGATACGCAGTATTTT
CDR3aa: CASSIGAINTDTQYF

d_gene: .
v_gene: TRBV7-2
abundance: .
j_gene: TRBJ2-7
CDR3nt: TGTGCCAGCAGCTTAGCGCTGAGGGGCTGGGCCGAGCAGTACTTC
CDR3aa: CASSLALRGWAEQYF

d_gene: TRBD2
v_gene: TRBV7-2
abundance: .
j_gene: TRBJ2-7
CDR3nt: TGTGCCAGCAGCCCCCAGACTAGCCCAGCCTACGAGCAGTACTTC
CDR3aa: CASSPQTSPAYEQYF

d_gene: .
v_gene: TRBV20-1
abundance: .
j_gene: TRBJ1-6
CDR3nt: TGCAGTGCTCGTGGCAGCTCCTATAATTCACCCCTCCACTTT
CDR3aa: CSARGSSYNSPLHF

d_gene: TRBD2
v_gene: TRBV12-5
abundance: .
j_gene: TRBJ2-7
CDR3nt: TGTGCTAGTGGCCTGGGAGGGCTCGGGAACGAGCAGTACTTC
CDR3aa: CASGLGGLGNEQYF

d_gene: .
v_gene: TRBV10-1
abundance: .
j_gene: TRBJ2-7
CDR3nt: TGCGCCAGCAGTGAAGGTGAAGGCTCCTACGAGCAGTACTTC
CDR3aa: CASSEGEGSYEQYF

d_gene: TRBD2
v_gene: TRBV20-1
abundance: few
j_gene: TRBJ2-5
CDR3nt: TGCAGTGCCCGAGTAGCGGGAGAGACCCAGTACTTC
CDR3aa: CSARVAGETQYF

d_gene: .
v_gene: TRBV10-2
abundance: .
j_gene: TRBJ2-7
CDR3nt: TGTGCCAGCAGTGAACCCGGACTTACCTACGAGCAGTACTTC
CDR3aa: CASSEPGLTYEQYF

d_gene: .
v_gene: TRBV7-9
abundance: .
j_gene: TRBJ2-1
CDR3nt: TGTGCCAGCAGCCCGGGAGTCGTAGAGGATGAGCAGTTCTTC
CDR3aa: CASSPGVVEDEQFF

d_gene: .
v_gene: TRBV7-3
abundance: few
j_gene: TRBJ2-3
CDR3nt: TGTGCCAGCAGCTTAGGGATAGGGGCAGATACGCAGTATTTT
CDR3aa: CASSLGIGADTQYF

d_gene: TRBD2
v_gene: TRBV2
abundance: .
j_gene: TRBJ2-1
CDR3nt: TGTGCCAGCAGCCGACTAGCGGGAGCTCTATACAATGAGCAGTTCTTC
CDR3aa: CASSRLAGALYNEQFF

d_gene: .
v_gene: TRBV20-1
abundance: .
j_gene: TRBJ2-7
CDR3nt: TGCAGTGCGCGATTGACTAACTACGAGCAGTACTTC
CDR3aa: CSARLTNYEQYF

d_gene: TRBD2
v_gene: TRBV5-1
abundance: .
j_gene: TRBJ2-5
CDR3nt: TGCGCCAGCAGCTCCCGGACTAGGATGACGACCCAGTACTTC
CDR3aa: CASSSRTRMTTQYF